Each of the 27 T cell receptor beta chains below was sequenced from the same sample in a study of T-cell reconstitution after alpha-beta-depleted transplantation in children. TCRbeta library construction was performed incorporating unique molecular identifiers. TCRdb processed the PCR reads anew with MiXCR; each CDR3 protein has one entry. The sample shows about 200,000 distinct CDR3 sequences, about 6% of them seen only once. Sequenced here: PBMCs, sampled before TCRalphabeta/CD19-depleted stem cell transplant. The receptors derive from a girl less than two years old with combined immunodeficiency, due to receive a stem cell transplant.

The sample holds many counts of this clonotype. This chain links TRBV4-1 with TRBJ2-7; 9 bases align to TRBD2. This CDR3 contains 15 residues. The germline V gene encodes CDR1 MGHRA and CDR2 YSYEKL. Trimming at V came to 3 bases and at J to 7 bases, leaving 10 bases not matched to a gene. CDR3 residues: CASSQPGTSNREQYF. For the CDR3, the DNA is TGCGCCAGCAGCCAGCCCGGGACTAGCAATAGAGAGCAGTACTTC.

This clonotype was observed many times. The chain recombines TRBV3-1 with TRBJ1-2; perhaps TRBD1 as D (5 bases). Looked up from germline, CDR1 is LGHDT and CDR2 is YNNKEL (reference sequence). This CDR3 spans 16 amino acids. The germline V and J ends were trimmed by 0 bases and 3 bases, with 14 bases remaining between them. CDR3: CASSQDRGGDYYGYTF. In nucleotides, the CDR3 is TGTGCCAGCAGCCAAGATCGAGGAGGGGACTACTATGGCTACACCTTC.

This clonotype was counted at least ten times. The J gene is TRBJ1-5, the V gene TRBV28; possible D gene TRBD1, 5 bases. CDR1 and CDR2 from the germline V gene are MDHEN and SYDVKM. CDR3 length equals 14 residues. Trimming shortened V by 6 bases and J by 5 bases, and 14 bases separated the two germline ends. CDR3 residues: CASSVVRVYQPQHF. CDR3 nucleotide sequence: TGTGCCAGCAGCGTTGTCAGGGTCTATCAGCCCCAGCATTTT.

This clonotype turned up a few times. V usage is TRBV6-2 or TRBV6-3 and J usage is TRBJ2-2; 9 nucleotides agree with TRBD1. The CDR3 loop spans 21 amino acids. The germline CDR1 and CDR2 sequences are MNHEY and SVGEGT. After removal of 5 bases from V and 3 bases from J, the junction contained 22 bases not matched to a gene. This chain's CDR3 is CASSRGPGQGTLHYYTGELFF. Written as DNA, the CDR3 is TGTGCCAGCAGTCGCGGACCGGGACAGGGCACCCTCCATTATTACACCGGGGAGCTGTTTTTT.

Many counts were recorded for this clonotype. The chain joins TRBV7-2 to TRBJ2-1, with 8 bases identical to TRBD2. V dropped 2 bases and J dropped 8; count of bases not matched to a gene: 8. This CDR3 has 15 residues. Looked up from germline, CDR1 is SGHTA and CDR2 is FQGNSA. The CDR3 nucleotides are TGTGCCAGCAGCTTAACGGGGGGGCCGGGTTATGAGCAGTTCTTC. This gives the protein CASSLTGGPGYEQFF.

There are many counts of this clonotype. The rearrangement links TRBV7-8 to TRBJ2-3; 10 bases are a match to TRBD2. Germline V CDR1 and CDR2: SGHVS, FQNEAQ. The V segment lost 6 bases and the J segment 0 bases; nucleotides outside the gene matches: 15. The CDR3 runs to 19 residues. The chain's CDR3 is CASRSPGLAKLSSTDTQYF. As DNA, the CDR3 is TGTGCCAGCAGGTCGCCGGGACTAGCGAAACTTTCTAGCACAGATACGCAGTATTTT.

The table lists this clonotype with many counts. At one end the junction does not follow the germline gene, possibly because of a read error. V is TRBV6-5 and J is TRBJ1-1, with D uncertain. CDR3 length: 13 amino acids. Germline CDR1 and CDR2: MNHEY and SVGAGI. The CDR3: CASSYTPNAEAFF. The CDR3 bases are TGTGCCAGCAGTTACACTCCGAACGCTGAAGCTTTCTTT.

This clonotype turned up a few times. The J gene is TRBJ1-1, the V gene TRBV5-1; possible D gene TRBD1, 6 bases. In germline, CDR1 is SGHRS, CDR2 YFSETQ. With 4 bases removed from V and 1 base from J, the gap between germline ends came to 11 bases. This CDR3 contains 14 residues. The DNA of the CDR3 is TGCGCCAGCAGCCCGACAGGCAGGAACACTGAAGCTTTCTTT. This translates into CASSPTGRNTEAFF. The whole variable domain, remainder taken from reference TRBV5-1 and TRBJ1-1, is KAGVTQTPRYLIKTRGQQVTLSCSPISGHRSVSWYQQTPGQGLQFLFEYFSETQRNKGNFPGRFSGRQFSNSRSEMNVSTLELGDSALYLCASSPTGRNTEAFFGQGTRLTVV.

This clonotype was seen ten or more times. The V gene is TRBV11-3, the J gene TRBJ2-5; D is undetermined. Germline CDR1 and CDR2: SGHNT and YENEEA. V was shortened by 2 bases and J by 5 bases, with 15 bases between the two germline ends. The length of the CDR3 is 15 residues. CDR3 protein: CASSLWFVERETQYF. The CDR3 coding sequence is TGTGCCAGCAGCTTATGGTTCGTGGAGAGGGAGACCCAGTACTTC.

The sample holds many counts of this clonotype. This chain joins TRBV29-1 and TRBJ2-7, with TRBD2 identical over 8 bases. The junction had 2 bases not matched to a gene; V was cut back by 7 bases and J by 3 bases. The CDR3 extends over 11 amino acids. The germline gives CDR1 SQVTM, CDR2 ANQGSEA. The CDR3 loop reads CSATSGYEQYF. CDR3 nucleotide sequence: TGCAGCGCTACTAGCGGCTACGAGCAGTACTTC.

There are many counts of this clonotype. The chain has TRBV5-1 and TRBJ2-3, with D perhaps matching TRBD1 (5 bases). The CDR3 runs to 16 residues. V dropped 3 bases and J dropped 0 bases, with 14 bases sitting between them. Germline loops: CDR1 SGHRS, CDR2 YFSETQ. The CDR3 DNA is TGCGCCAGCAGCTCTATCAGGGATCCTAGCACAGATACGCAGTATTTT. It encodes CASSSIRDPSTDTQYF.

Remarks on this clonotype: A read error is possible here, since a much larger clone lies one base away. The V and J genes are TRBV13 and TRBJ2-3; the match to TRBD2 covers 12 bases. The CDR3 is 15 amino acids. Germline CDR1 is PRHDT and CDR2 is FYEKMQ (reference sequence). Written as DNA, the CDR3 is TGTGCCAGCAGCTTACCGGGACTAGCGGGCTTCCATCAGTGTTTT. Its translation: CASSLPGLAGFHQCF.

This clonotype was picked up many times. One end of the junction fails to match germline, which may point to a read error. The CDR3 loop reads CGHRSSGFNEQFF. Here the CDR3 DNA reads TGCGGTCATAGGTCTAGCGGGTTTAATGAGCAGTTCTTC. The chain employs TRBV28 and TRBJ2-1; 8 bases match TRBD2. In germline, CDR1 is MDHEN, CDR2 SYDVKM. This CDR3 is 13 amino acids long.

This clonotype has ten or more counts. The chain links TRBV4-2 to TRBJ2-5; 10 bases map to TRBD2. In germline, CDR1 is LGHNA, CDR2 YNFKEQ. CDR3 length: 15 residues. V gave up 4 bases and J gave up 3 bases; unmatched junction bases: 5. DNA for the CDR3: TGTGCCAGCAGCCCATCCGGGACTAGCGAAGAGACCCAGTACTTC. Translated, it gives CASSPSGTSEETQYF.

This clonotype showed up many times. The genes are TRBV29-1 and TRBJ2-7; tentatively, D is TRBD2 (6 bases). CDR1 and CDR2 (germline): SQVTM, ANQGSEA. The CDR3 extends over 11 amino acids. Trimming took off 5 bases at V and 5 bases at J, with 10 bases between the two ends. The CDR3 protein is CSVRRGHEQYF. DNA for the CDR3: TGCAGCGTTCGGAGGGGCCACGAGCAGTACTTC.

This clonotype appeared many times. This chain links TRBV29-1 with TRBJ2-2; maybe TRBD2 (6 bases). V was cut by 6 bases and J by 5 bases, with 19 bases left in between. Germline CDR1 SQVTM, CDR2 ANQGSEA. The CDR3 contains 15 residues. CDR3 bases: TGCAGCGTCACCCCGGACTCCGGAGGGACCGGGGAGCTGTTTTTT. Translating gives CSVTPDSGGTGELFF.

This clonotype was counted many times. The chain couples TRBV7-9 to TRBJ2-1; no firm D call. The CDR3 contains 16 residues. CDR1 and CDR2 from the germline V gene are SEHNR and FQNEAQ (reference sequence). Deletions cut 1 base from V and 4 bases from J, with 14 bases between. Written as DNA, the CDR3 is TGTGCCAGCAGCTTAGATTACAGCGCCCCATACAATGAGCAGTTCTTC. Translated, it gives CASSLDYSAPYNEQFF.

The chain uses TRBV7-9 and TRBJ1-2, with 7 bases identical to TRBD1. J lost 2 bases, V lost 4 bases, and 7 bases had no gene match. The germline V gene has CDR1 SEHNR and CDR2 FQNEAQ (reference sequence). The CDR3 covers 15 residues. CDR3 sequence reads: CASSSRDSVNYGYTF. The CDR3 nucleotides read TGTGCCAGCAGCTCCCGGGACAGTGTCAACTATGGCTACACCTTC. Full variable domain (rest looked up from reference TRBV7-9 and TRBJ1-2): DTGVSQNPRHKITKRGQNVTFRCDPISEHNRLYWYRQTLGQGPEFLTYFQNEAQLEKSRLLSDRFSAERPKGSFSTLEIQRTEQGDSAMYLCASSSRDSVNYGYTFGSGTRLTVV.

This clonotype was recorded at least ten times. The CDR3 is CASSLVLASGGTDTQYF. CDR3 coding DNA: TGTGCCAGCAGCTTGGTTCTGGCTAGCGGGGGCACAGATACGCAGTATTTT. This chain links TRBV5-6 with TRBJ2-3; the match to TRBD2 covers 9 bases. From germline, CDR1 is SGHDT and CDR2 YYEEEE. V lost 0 bases to trimming and J lost 1 base; unmatched junction nucleotides: 6. This CDR3 contains 17 residues.

This clonotype was found many times. The chain links TRBV27 to TRBJ2-1; 8 bases fit TRBD2. The CDR3 is 15 residues long. Per germline, CDR1 MNHEY and CDR2 SMNVEV (reference sequence). Trimming cost V 6 bases and J 2 bases; bases outside gene matches: 6. In DNA form, the CDR3 reads TGTGCCAGCAGCTTTCAGCGGGGGCCCTACAATGAGCAGTTCTTC. Translation: CASSFQRGPYNEQFF.

This chain connects TRBV7-8 to TRBJ2-7, with a weak D call TRBD2 (6 bases). The CDR3 consists of 16 residues. Deletions cut 3 bases from V and 7 bases from J, with 22 bases between. The V gene's germline CDR1 is SGHVS and CDR2 FQNEAQ. The CDR3 is CASSLPSSGLAGEQYF. CDR3 sequence (DNA): TGTGCCAGCAGCTTGCCTTCATCGGGGCTTGCGGGGGAGCAGTACTTC.

The chain uses TRBV27 and TRBJ2-7; the D gene is possibly TRBD1 (5 bases). This CDR3 contains 14 residues. Germline CDR1 is MNHEY and CDR2 is SMNVEV (reference sequence). With 1 base removed from V and 3 bases from J, the gap between germline ends came to 10 bases. CDR3 nucleotides: TGTGCCAGCAGTTTATATGCAGGGCGCTACGAGCAGTACTTC. It translates to CASSLYAGRYEQYF.

This clonotype was picked up many times. Here the CDR3 reads CASGLVGRGYSPLHF. For the CDR3, the DNA is TGTGCTAGTGGTTTGGTTGGTCGGGGGTATTCACCCCTCCACTTT. The chain combines TRBV12-5 with TRBJ1-6; perhaps TRBD1 as D (5 bases). Germline V gives CDR1 LGHNT, CDR2 FRNRAP. V lost 0 bases and J 8 bases, leaving 11 bases between the germline ends. The CDR3 is 15 residues long.

This clonotype was observed a few times. The chain is built from TRBV20-1 and TRBJ1-2; the D gene is possibly TRBD1 (6 bases). V shed 0 bases and J shed 4 bases, with 12 bases lying between them. Germline values: CDR1 DFQATT, CDR2 SNEGSKA (reference sequence). This CDR3 contains 14 residues. The CDR3 protein is CSARDGDNFYGYTF. CDR3 DNA: TGCAGTGCTAGAGACGGGGACAACTTCTATGGCTACACCTTC.

This clonotype was seen repeatedly, ten times or more. This chain joins TRBV29-1 and TRBJ1-1, with 7 nucleotides matching TRBD1. V lost 8 bases to trimming and J lost 1 base; unmatched junction nucleotides: 7. The CDR3 loop spans 13 amino acids. Germline V gene lookup returns CDR1 SQVTM and CDR2 ANQGSEA. CDR3 protein: CSISRQGNTEAFF. In DNA, the CDR3 is TGCAGCATATCCCGACAGGGGAACACTGAAGCTTTCTTT.

This clonotype has a count of ten or more. The rearrangement uses TRBV9 and TRBJ2-1, with 11 bases lining up with TRBD2. The CDR3 totals 15 residues. Unmatched junction bases numbered 9, after V lost 4 bases and J lost 9 bases. The germline V gene has CDR1 SGDLS and CDR2 YYNGEE. CDR3 loop: CASSSSGGPRPEQFF. The CDR3 nucleotides read TGTGCCAGCAGCTCTAGCGGGGGGCCCCGGCCTGAGCAGTTCTTC. Using reference TRBV9 and TRBJ2-1 for the parts outside the CDR3, the full variable domain is DSGVTQTPKHLITATGQRVTLRCSPRSGDLSVYWYQQSLDQGLQFLIQYYNGEERAKGNILERFSAQQFPDLHSELNLSSLELGDSALYFCASSSSGGPRPEQFFGPGTRLTVL.

Turning to this clonotype: A much larger clone is a single base away; this may be a read error. The CDR3 protein is CASGQDLARYNEQFF. The DNA of the CDR3 is TGTGCCAGCGGCCAAGACCTAGCGAGGTACAATGAGCAGTTCTTC. The chain is built from TRBV3-1 and TRBJ2-1, with D perhaps TRBD2 (6 bases). There are 15 residues in the CDR3. Germline V gene data show CDR1 as LGHDT and CDR2 as YNNKEL (reference sequence).